Below, 26 T cell receptor beta chains from the same sample are listed, as sequenced in a study of blood T cell repertoires in COVID-19 (dated by TCRdb to between 2020 and 2021). Library method: the immunoSEQ multiplex PCR assay. What TCRdb holds here is the immuneACCESS table cut down to in-frame rearrangements. Part of the clones is not present; checked against another copy, under half of the missing clones reflect an unresolved V gene, and the others are unexplained. The sample records tens of thousands of clones, over 85% of which are singletons. Approximately 28% of the sample lies in the top ten. Sequencing was performed on peripheral blood. These receptors originate from a woman older than 75 with acute or convalescent COVID-19.

The V gene is TRBV6-5, the J gene TRBJ2-7, with D perhaps matching TRBD2 (5 bases). The CDR3 consists of 14 residues. Germline assignment: CDR1 MNHEY and CDR2 SVGAGI. V was clipped by 6 bases and J by 0 bases, with 12 bases between them. CDR3 in DNA: TGTGCCAGCAGCCCCGGGGTATTCTCCTACGAGCAGTACTTC. Its protein is CASSPGVFSYEQYF.

The CDR3 is CASSIREEKLFF. DNA of the CDR3: TGTGCCAGCTCCATAAGGGAGGAAAAACTGTTTTTT. The V and J genes are TRBV6-6 and TRBJ1-4; D remains unclear. The CDR3 has 12 amino acids. The germline V gene has CDR1 MNHNY and CDR2 SVGAGI (reference sequence). Trimming removed 8 bases from V and 8 bases from J, with 12 bases in between.

The table lists this clone with many counts. This chain connects TRBV7-8 to TRBJ2-2, with TRBD1 matching over 12 bases. CDR3 length equals 20 residues. V trimming: 5 bases; J trimming: 3 bases; junction bases outside the gene matches: 16. The V gene's germline CDR1 is SGHVS and CDR2 FQNEAQ. CDR3 loop: CASSPTPTGTGGLYTGELFF. In DNA form, the CDR3 reads TGTGCCAGCAGCCCGACCCCCACCGGGACAGGGGGCTTGTACACCGGGGAGCTGTTTTTT.

The chain recombines TRBV6-5 with TRBJ2-1; 7 nucleotides line up with TRBD2. Germline lookup yields CDR1 MNHEY and CDR2 SVGAGI. Trimming cost V 5 bases and J 6 bases; bases outside gene matches: 7. The CDR3 is 14 residues long. CDR3 DNA sequence: TGTGCCAGCAGTAACTGGGGGAGGGGCAATGAGCAGTTCTTC. Translated: CASSNWGRGNEQFF.

The gene calls are TRBV5-4 and TRBJ2-5; possibly TRBD2 for D (6 bases). Trimming cost V 0 bases and J 4 bases, with 7 bases left between them. Germline-derived CDR1 and CDR2 are SGHNT and YYREEE (reference sequence). This CDR3 region has 13 residues. The CDR3 bases are TGTGCCAGCAGCTTGGAAGCGGGAGAGACCCAGTACTTC. Amino acid sequence: CASSLEAGETQYF.

The V and J genes are TRBV27 and TRBJ1-1; D may be TRBD1 (6 bases). CDR1 is MNHEY and CDR2 is SMNVEV in the germline V gene (reference sequence). V shed 5 bases and J shed 3 bases, with 10 bases lying between them. The CDR3 loop spans 13 amino acids. The DNA of the CDR3 is TGTGCCAGCAGTCGGGGGGCGCACACTGAAGCTTTCTTT. This sequence encodes CASSRGAHTEAFF.

This chain links TRBV18 with TRBJ2-5; maybe TRBD2 (6 bases). Looked up from germline, CDR1 is KGHSH and CDR2 is LQKENI. V was shortened by 1 base and J by 5 bases, with 11 bases between the two germline ends. This CDR3 contains 14 residues. Here the CDR3 reads CASSPRSGEETQYF. The CDR3 nucleotides read TGTGCCAGCTCACCACGGTCGGGGGAGGAGACCCAGTACTTC.

J is TRBJ2-2 and V is TRBV7-6; D is unclear. V lost 5 bases and J 0 bases, leaving 7 bases between the germline ends. The germline V gene encodes CDR1 SGHVS and CDR2 FNYEAQ. The length of the CDR3 is 14 residues. The CDR3 spells CASSLNPNTGELFF. CDR3 coding DNA: TGTGCCAGCAGCCTAAACCCGAACACCGGGGAGCTGTTTTTT.

The chain combines TRBV5-6 with TRBJ2-3, with 12 bases aligning to TRBD2. The germline gives CDR1 SGHDT, CDR2 YYEEEE. The length of the CDR3 is 17 residues. V lost 3 bases to trimming and J lost 6 bases; unmatched junction nucleotides: 11. The CDR3 protein is CASSSGLAGGLVDTQYF. DNA for the CDR3: TGTGCCAGCAGCTCCGGGCTAGCGGGGGGGCTGGTGGATACGCAGTATTTT.

This chain joins TRBV21-1 and TRBJ2-2; TRBD2, the table's D call, lacks a check against the DNA. TRBV21-1 is marked as a pseudogene. The CDR3 contains 14 residues. As DNA, the CDR3 is TGTGCCAGCAGCGGTAAGGGACTTGGCGGGGAGCTGTTTTTT. Amino acids: CASSGKGLGGELFF.

V and J are TRBV12-3 or TRBV12-4 and TRBJ1-5; D may be TRBD1 (5 bases). Deletions cut 4 bases from V and 8 bases from J, with 9 bases between. There are 12 residues in the CDR3. The CDR3: CASSSTGKPQHF. The CDR3 region has the DNA TGTGCCAGCAGTTCCACAGGAAAGCCCCAGCATTTT.

This chain links TRBV20-1 with TRBJ2-1; maybe TRBD1 (5 bases). Trimming removed 3 bases at V and 9 bases at J, with 12 bases between. This CDR3 has 12 residues. Germline values: CDR1 DFQATT, CDR2 SNEGSKA (reference sequence). The CDR3 loop is CSASPTGGEQFF. Here the CDR3 DNA reads TGCAGTGCTAGTCCTACAGGCGGTGAGCAGTTCTTC.

The rearrangement uses TRBV6-6 and TRBJ2-3, with 10 bases that match TRBD2. J was trimmed by 6 bases and V by 11 bases; bases with no gene match: 8. The CDR3 is made up of 13 amino acids. The germline gives CDR1 MNHNY, CDR2 SVGAGI (reference sequence). The CDR3: CAGSGGAGDTQYF. DNA for the CDR3: TGTGCCGGAAGCGGGGGGGCCGGGGATACGCAGTATTTT.

This rearrangement joins TRBV19 to TRBJ2-5, with 7 positions matching TRBD1. The germline gives CDR1 LNHDA, CDR2 SQIVND (reference sequence). Germline trimming cut 5 bases from V and 5 bases from J; bases unmatched to any gene: 14. The CDR3 is 16 amino acids. The CDR3 DNA reads TGTGCCAGTAGTCCCCCCTCCACAGGGGTGGGTGAGACCCAGTACTTC. It yields the protein CASSPPSTGVGETQYF.

The chain carries TRBV10-1 and TRBJ1-1; 7 nucleotides agree with TRBD1. CDR3 length equals 15 residues. The V and J ends lost 5 bases and 5 bases, in that order; junction bases with no gene match: 11. Germline CDR1 is WNHNN and CDR2 is SYGVQD (reference sequence). The CDR3: CASSPRQGVRTEAFF. The CDR3 coding sequence is TGCGCCAGCAGTCCTAGACAGGGCGTTCGGACTGAAGCTTTCTTT.

V gene TRBV5-8 combines with J gene TRBJ2-7; possibly TRBD1 for D (6 bases). Germline V gives CDR1 SGHTS, CDR2 YDEGEE. V was trimmed by 0 bases and J by 0 bases, leaving 13 bases between them. The CDR3 totals 16 residues. The CDR3 DNA follows: TGTGCCAGCAGCTTGGCAGGGGCGGGTCACTCCTACGAGCAGTACGTC. Its protein product is CASSLAGAGHSYEQYV.

The chain is built from TRBV5-1 and TRBJ2-3; maybe TRBD2 (6 bases). Germline CDR1 and CDR2: SGHRS and YFSETQ. CDR3 length equals 15 residues. The germline V and J ends were trimmed by 0 bases and 5 bases, with 13 bases remaining between them. The CDR3 loop is CASSLGRDWGDTQYF. The DNA for the CDR3 is TGCGCCAGCAGCTTGGGGAGGGACTGGGGAGATACGCAGTATTTT.

The rearrangement uses TRBV7-9 and TRBJ2-6, with 7 nucleotides matching TRBD1. The CDR3 runs 18 residues. The germline CDR1 and CDR2 sequences are SEHNR and FQNEAQ (reference sequence). Unmatched junction bases numbered 6, after V lost 1 base and J lost 0 bases. This chain's CDR3 is CASSLVGQTLSGANVLTF. The CDR3 nucleotides read TGTGCCAGCAGCTTAGTGGGACAGACCCTCTCTGGGGCCAACGTCCTGACTTTC.

The V call is TRBV5-1, the J call TRBJ2-3, with 7 nucleotides matching TRBD1. Looked up from germline, CDR1 is SGHRS and CDR2 is YFSETQ. Germline trimming cut 1 base from V and 3 bases from J; bases unmatched to any gene: 11. The CDR3 consists of 17 residues. The CDR3 DNA reads TGCGCCAGCAGCTTGAACCAGGGGGTTGACGGGACAGATACGCAGTATTTT. It is translated as CASSLNQGVDGTDTQYF.

V is TRBV20-1 and J is TRBJ1-1; 7 bases fit TRBD1. Germline lookup yields CDR1 DFQATT and CDR2 SNEGSKA (reference sequence). The CDR3 runs 14 residues. After removal of 3 bases from V and 0 bases from J, the junction contained 4 bases not matched to a gene. CDR3 amino acids: CSASKQGMNTEAFF. DNA for the CDR3: TGCAGTGCTAGTAAACAGGGGATGAACACTGAAGCTTTCTTT.

This chain connects TRBV10-2 to TRBJ1-1; D ambiguous. The CDR3 covers 17 residues. Germline V gives CDR1 WSHSY, CDR2 SAAADI. Trimming took off 4 bases at V and 0 bases at J, with 18 bases between the two ends. The CDR3 DNA is TGCGCCAGCAGTGTCCAAAAAGCGGGCCCCATGAACACTGAAGCTTTCTTT. Translated, it gives CASSVQKAGPMNTEAFF.

The chain links TRBV5-5 to TRBJ1-2; D might be TRBD1 (5 bases). Germline assignment: CDR1 SGHKS and CDR2 YYEKEE (reference sequence). This CDR3 comprises 14 residues. The V gene lost 3 bases and the J gene lost 7 bases, with 16 bases spanning the gap. The CDR3 bases are TGTGCCAGCAGCTCCGGGACCCCGGGGGGTGGCTACACCTTC. This codes for CASSSGTPGGGYTF.

This clone was observed a few times. The V and J genes are TRBV5-6 and TRBJ1-6; 7 bases line up with TRBD1. This CDR3 is 16 amino acids long. After removal of 0 bases from V and 5 bases from J, the junction contained 5 bases not matched to a gene. The germline V gene has CDR1 SGHDT and CDR2 YYEEEE. The CDR3, as DNA: TGTGCCAGCAGCTTGGAGGGGGCGTGGGATAATTCACCCCTCCACTTT. Translated: CASSLEGAWDNSPLHF. Filled out from reference TRBV5-6 and TRBJ1-6, the complete variable domain reads DAGVTQSPTHLIKTRGQQVTLRCSPKSGHDTVSWYQQALGQGPQFIFQYYEEEERQRGNFPDRFSGHQFPNYSSELNVNALLLGDSALYLCASSLEGAWDNSPLHFGNGTRLTVT.

This rearrangement joins TRBV19 to TRBJ1-6, with D tentatively TRBD1 (6 bases). CDR1 and CDR2 from the germline V gene are LNHDA and SQIVND (reference sequence). CDR3 length: 15 residues. V lost 5 bases to trimming and J lost 9 bases, with 17 bases between them. The CDR3 DNA sequence: TGTGCCAGTAGTTCCGCGGCGGGGGCAGGTTCACCCCTCCACTTT. Translated: CASSSAAGAGSPLHF.

The CDR3 reads CASSLTGIQETQYF. The CDR3 region has the DNA TGTGCCAGCAGCTTGACGGGGATCCAAGAGACCCAGTACTTC. The rearrangement links TRBV5-6 to TRBJ2-5, with D maybe TRBD2 (5 bases). V gave up 1 base and J gave up 1 base, with 8 bases separating them. From germline, CDR1 is SGHDT and CDR2 YYEEEE. This CDR3 has 14 residues.

V is TRBV12-3 or TRBV12-4 and J is TRBJ2-5; 8 bases line up with TRBD1. The CDR3 has 13 amino acids. V gave up 7 bases and J gave up 5 bases; unmatched junction bases: 6. CDR3 protein: CASKPGGPETQYF. Written as DNA, the CDR3 is TGTGCCAGCAAACCAGGGGGCCCGGAGACCCAGTACTTC.